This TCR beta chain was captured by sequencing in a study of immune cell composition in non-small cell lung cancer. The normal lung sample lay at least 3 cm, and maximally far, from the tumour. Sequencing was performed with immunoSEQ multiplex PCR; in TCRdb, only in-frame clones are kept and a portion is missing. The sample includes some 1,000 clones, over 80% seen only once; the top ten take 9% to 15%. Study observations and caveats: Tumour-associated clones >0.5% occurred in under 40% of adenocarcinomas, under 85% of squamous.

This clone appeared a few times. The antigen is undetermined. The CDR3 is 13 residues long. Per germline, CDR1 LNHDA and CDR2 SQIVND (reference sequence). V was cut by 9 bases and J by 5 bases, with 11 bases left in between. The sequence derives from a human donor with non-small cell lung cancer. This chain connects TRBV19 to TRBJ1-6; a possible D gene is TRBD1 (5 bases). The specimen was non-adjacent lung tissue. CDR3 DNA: TGTGCCAGCGCAGGGCTTCATAATTCACCCCTCCACTTT. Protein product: CASAGLHNSPLHF.